Presented here are 7 T cell receptor beta chains from one specimen sequenced in a study of CXCR4 blockade with PD-1 therapy in pancreatic cancer. TCRdb's copy holds only in-frame clones and misses some; the assay was immunoSEQ multiplex PCR. The data contain roughly 15,000 clones, 72% of them seen just once; the ten biggest clones take up 5.5% to 6%. Sequences were obtained from tumor tissue. All receptors come from a human donor with pancreatic ductal adenocarcinoma.

The V and J genes are TRBV19 and TRBJ2-1, with TRBD2 identical over 12 bases. Germline-derived CDR1 and CDR2 are LNHDA and SQIVND (reference sequence). The CDR3 loop spans 16 amino acids. V shed 5 bases and J 6 bases; nucleotides not matched to a gene: 8. CDR3 DNA sequence: TGTGCCAGTAGTGCCCCGACTAGCGGGAGAGGCAATGAGCAGTTCTTC. Protein sequence: CASSAPTSGRGNEQFF.

CDR3 in DNA: TGTGCCAGCTCCCTCCTAGACCCCTACGAGCAGTACTTC. Protein sequence: CASSLLDPYEQYF. The chain couples TRBV18 to TRBJ2-7, with D hard to call. CDR1 is KGHSH, CDR2 LQKENI, per germline. The CDR3 consists of 13 residues. V was cut by 6 bases and J by 2 bases, with 11 bases left in between. Full variable domain (rest looked up from reference TRBV18 and TRBJ2-7): NAGVMQNPRHLVRRRGQEARLRCSPMKGHSHVYWYRQLPEEGLKFMVYLQKENIIDESGMPKERFSAEFPKEGPSILRIQQVVRGDSAAYFCASSLLDPYEQYFGPGTRLTVT.

The genes are TRBV28 and TRBJ2-1; TRBD2 matches at 8 bases. The junction had 7 bases not matched to a gene; V was cut back by 5 bases and J by 10 bases. Germline loops: CDR1 MDHEN, CDR2 SYDVKM. This CDR3 spans 13 amino acids. The CDR3 coding sequence is TGTGCCAGCAGTGGACTAGCCGTAGGGGAGCAGTTCTTC. It yields the protein CASSGLAVGEQFF.

The CDR3 nucleotides read TGTGCCAGCAACCCCGGCCTAGCCGCTTACAATGAGCAGTTCTTC. Translation: CASNPGLAAYNEQFF. This chain connects TRBV9 to TRBJ2-1, with a tentative D call TRBD2 (5 bases). Germline lookup yields CDR1 SGDLS and CDR2 YYNGEE. The ends were cut back, 6 bases at V and 4 bases at J, with 17 bases in the middle. This CDR3 has 15 amino acids.

This sequence joins TRBV19 and TRBJ1-4; no clear D gene. Germline V CDR1 and CDR2: LNHDA, SQIVND (reference sequence). The V and J ends lost 6 bases and 2 bases respectively, with 4 bases between them. This CDR3 has 12 residues. CDR3: CASRRTNEKLFF. CDR3 bases: TGTGCCAGTAGAAGGACTAATGAAAAACTGTTTTTT.

V usage is TRBV14 and J usage is TRBJ2-6, with TRBD1 matching 7 bases. The CDR3 covers 15 residues. Germline V CDR1 and CDR2: SGHDN, FVKESK. V shed 3 bases, J shed 6 bases, and the junction held 5 bases outside the gene matches. CDR3 loop: CASSQTGLSANVLTF. CDR3 DNA sequence: TGTGCCAGCAGCCAGACAGGGCTGTCGGCCAACGTCCTGACTTTC. Together with reference TRBV14 and TRBJ2-6, the CDR3 gives the full variable domain: EAGVTQFPSHSVIEKGQTVTLRCDPISGHDNLYWYRRVMGKEIKFLLHFVKESKQDESGMPNNRFLAERTGGTYSTLKVQPAELEDSGVYFCASSQTGLSANVLTFGAGSRLTVL.

The V gene is TRBV19, the J gene TRBJ2-1; 8 bases agree with TRBD2. This CDR3 has 15 amino acids. Germline assignment: CDR1 LNHDA and CDR2 SQIVND (reference sequence). The V and J ends lost 4 bases and 4 bases, in that order; junction bases with no gene match: 6. The CDR3 loop is CASSTGTSRYNEQFF. CDR3 DNA sequence: TGTGCCAGTAGTACCGGGACTAGTCGGTACAATGAGCAGTTCTTC.